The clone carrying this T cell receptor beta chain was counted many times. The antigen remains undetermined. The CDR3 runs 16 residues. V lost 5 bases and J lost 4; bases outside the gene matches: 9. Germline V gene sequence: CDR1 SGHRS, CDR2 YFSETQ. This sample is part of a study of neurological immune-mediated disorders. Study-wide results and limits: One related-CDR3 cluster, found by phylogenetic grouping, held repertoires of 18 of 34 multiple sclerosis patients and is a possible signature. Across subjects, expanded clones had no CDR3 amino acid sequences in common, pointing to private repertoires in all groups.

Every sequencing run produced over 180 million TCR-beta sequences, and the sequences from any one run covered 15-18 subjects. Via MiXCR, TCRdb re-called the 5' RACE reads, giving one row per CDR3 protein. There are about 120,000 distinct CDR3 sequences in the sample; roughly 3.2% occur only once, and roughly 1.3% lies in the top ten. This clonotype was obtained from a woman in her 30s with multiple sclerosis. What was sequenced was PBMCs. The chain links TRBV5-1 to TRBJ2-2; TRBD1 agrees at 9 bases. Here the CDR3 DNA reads TGCGCCAGCAGGGACCCGGGACAGGGAGGCACCGGGGAGCTGTTTTTT. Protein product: CASRDPGQGGTGELFF.